This record looks at one T cell receptor (beta chain) sequence and its context. Original methodology: The assay estimated nucleated cells by amplifying reference gene primers. Generated by immunoSEQ multiplex PCR, the TCRdb table keeps only in-frame clones and is missing some. The D gene and trimming were derived from the DNA, and the V and J assignments and clone size from that table. The sample has around 470,000 clones, roughly 87% seen once. The sample belongs to a study of blood T cell repertoires in COVID-19. About the study: Material from acute and convalescent COVID-19 was sourced from the United States, Italy and Spain.

The sample taken for sequencing was peripheral blood. The receptor comes from a man between 18 and 29 years old with COVID-19, enrolled during active disease.

Written as DNA, the CDR3 is TGTGCCAGCAGAAACAGGGGCGATCAGCCCCAGCATTTT. Translating gives CASRNRGDQPQHF. The rearrangement joins TRBV6-5 to TRBJ1-5, with 7 bases lining up with TRBD1. V shed 6 bases, J shed 5 bases, and the junction held 4 bases outside the gene matches. Germline assignment: CDR1 MNHEY and CDR2 SVGAGI. The CDR3 spans 13 residues.